This entry lists 22 T cell receptor beta chains sequenced from one sample in a study of breast tumors, draining lymph nodes, adjacent tissues. Each CDR3 protein is one row after TCRdb ran MiXCR on the multiplex PCR reads. Of about 230,000 distinct CDR3 sequences listed, about 30% are singletons. Axillary draining lymph nodes of breast cancer patients supplied the node samples. Sequencing used axillary lymph node tissue. Receptor source: a female donor with breast cancer. Some clones in this sample may be carry-over from other donors' samples.

Concerning this clonotype itself: With a much larger clone just one base away, this may be a read error. DNA for the CDR3: TGTGCCACCAGCAGGGGGAAACGGGACCGCTACCTGGACACTGAAGCTTTCTTT. Protein sequence: CATSRGKRDRYLDTEAFF. The V call is TRBV15, the J call TRBJ1-1, with D maybe TRBD1 (5 bases). The CDR3 is made up of 18 amino acids. V was shortened by 3 bases and J by 3 bases, with 23 bases between the two germline ends. Germline lookup yields CDR1 LNHNV and CDR2 YYDKDF (reference sequence). The full variable domain, completed using reference TRBV15 and TRBJ1-1, is DAMVIQNPRYQVTQFGKPVTLSCSQTLNHNVMYWYQQKSSQAPKLLFHYYDKDFNNEADTPDNFQSRRPNTSFCFLDIRSPGLGDTAMYLCATSRGKRDRYLDTEAFFGQGTRLTVV.

A few counts support this clonotype. This may be a read error, as it is one base from a much larger clone. This sequence joins TRBV14 and TRBJ2-5, with D tentatively TRBD1 or TRBD2 (5 bases each). This CDR3 region has 14 residues. Germline V gives CDR1 SGHDN, CDR2 FVKESK. Written as DNA, the CDR3 is TGTGCCAGCAGCCAAATCGGACAAACCGGGACCCAGTCCTTC. Amino acids: CASSQIGQTGTQSF.

This clonotype came up many times. This chain joins TRBV5-1 and TRBJ2-5; D call uncertain. V was clipped by 0 bases and J by 7 bases, with 13 bases between them. The CDR3 loop spans 14 amino acids. The germline gives CDR1 SGHRS, CDR2 YFSETQ. CDR3 nucleotides: TGCGCCAGCAGCTTGGAAAGCTTCGTAGGGACCCAGTACTTC. This encodes CASSLESFVGTQYF.

A note on this clonotype: The conserved phenylalanine or tryptophan is not found at the CDR3 terminus, so this likely reflects a read error. CDR3 amino acids: CASSYRDTTYNEQFL. The CDR3 region has the DNA TGTGCCAGCAGTTACCGGGACACCACCTACAATGAGCAGTTCCTC. This rearrangement joins TRBV6-2 or TRBV6-3 to TRBJ2-1; the D gene is possibly TRBD1 (6 bases). The germline CDR1 and CDR2 sequences are MNHEY and SVGEGT. CDR3 size: 15 residues. V lost 2 bases to trimming and J lost 2 bases, with 10 bases between them.

This clonotype turned up a few times. The chain's CDR3 is CASSLKGGTEAFF. In nucleotides, the CDR3 is TGTGCCAGCAGCTTAAAGGGTGGCACTGAAGCTTTCTTT. V is TRBV7-6 and J is TRBJ1-1; D is unresolved. CDR1 SGHVS and CDR2 FNYEAQ come from the germline V gene. CDR3 size: 13 residues. The V end was cut by 2 bases, the J end by 4 bases, with 8 bases between.

This clonotype showed up many times. This chain links TRBV19 with TRBJ1-4; D gene unclear. Trimming left V 5 bases short and J 0 bases short, with 13 bases between. Per the germline V gene, CDR1 is LNHDA and CDR2 is SQIVND (reference sequence). The CDR3 extends over 16 amino acids. The CDR3 DNA reads TGTGCCAGTAGTGACCATACACTAACAACTAATGAAAAACTGTTTTTT. As protein: CASSDHTLTTNEKLFF.

This clonotype showed up many times. The genes are TRBV5-1 and TRBJ2-7; 8 bases line up with TRBD2. The CDR3 spans 15 residues. Germline CDR1 is SGHRS and CDR2 is YFSETQ. The junction had 5 bases not matched to a gene; V was cut back by 0 bases and J by 3 bases. The CDR3 protein is CASSLGVAGSYEQYF. The CDR3 region has the DNA TGCGCCAGCAGCTTGGGGGTAGCGGGAAGCTACGAGCAGTACTTC. Combining the CDR3 with reference TRBV5-1 and TRBJ2-7 gives the whole variable domain KAGVTQTPRYLIKTRGQQVTLSCSPISGHRSVSWYQQTPGQGLQFLFEYFSETQRNKGNFPGRFSGRQFSNSRSEMNVSTLELGDSALYLCASSLGVAGSYEQYFGPGTRLTVT.

This clonotype was counted at least ten times. V is TRBV7-3 and J is TRBJ1-1, with a tentative D call TRBD1 (5 bases). Germline CDR1 is SGHTA and CDR2 is FQGTGA. Between the trimmed V and J ends, which lost 0 bases and 6 bases, there was a span of 8 bases. There are 13 residues in the CDR3. The CDR3 DNA reads as TGTGCCAGCAGCTTAACCAGGGAAGCTGAAGCTTTCTTT. As protein: CASSLTREAEAFF. Full variable domain (remainder filled in from reference TRBV7-3 and TRBJ1-1): GAGVSQTPSNKVTEKGKYVELRCDPISGHTALYWYRQSLGQGPEFLIYFQGTGAADDSGLPNDRFFAVRPEGSVSTLKIQRTERGDSAVYLCASSLTREAEAFFGQGTRLTVV.

This clonotype has at least ten counts. This chain uses TRBV19 with TRBJ2-2; D ambiguous. The V end lost 6 bases, the J end lost 4 bases, and 21 bases lay between the germline ends. Germline loops: CDR1 LNHDA, CDR2 SQIVND (reference sequence). The length of the CDR3 is 17 residues. CDR3 nucleotides: TGTGCCAGTAGACCGCCGGGCCTCCCCCGAGGCACCGGGGAGCTGTTTTTT. Its protein is CASRPPGLPRGTGELFF.

This clonotype was observed at least ten times. The chain links TRBV25-1 to TRBJ2-1; the match to TRBD2 covers 12 bases. The CDR3 covers 18 residues. Germline V lookup: CDR1 MGHDK, CDR2 SYGVNS. The junction had 16 bases not matched to a gene; V was cut back by 5 bases and J by 8 bases. CDR3: CASSRGGRSSGRAHEQFF. The CDR3 bases are TGTGCCAGCAGTAGGGGGGGCAGGTCTAGCGGGAGGGCCCATGAGCAGTTCTTC.

This clonotype was detected ten times or more. The chain recombines TRBV5-1 with TRBJ2-5; 8 bases align to TRBD2. Germline V CDR1 and CDR2: SGHRS, YFSETQ. After removal of 0 bases from V and 5 bases from J, the junction contained 6 bases not matched to a gene. This CDR3 is 15 amino acids long. For the CDR3, the DNA is TGCGCCAGCAGCTTGGGAGCGGGAGCTTGGGAGACCCAGTACTTC. As protein: CASSLGAGAWETQYF.

Concerning this clonotype itself: This sequence may be a read error, since a much larger clone differs from it by one base. This chain links TRBV6-1 with TRBJ2-7; D uncertain. The germline V gene has CDR1 MNHNS and CDR2 SASEGT. The CDR3 sequence is 12 residues long. The chain's CDR3 is CASSEAAYEQCF. Here the CDR3 DNA reads TGTGCCAGCAGTGAAGCGGCCTACGAGCAGTGCTTC.

As regards this clonotype: The junction departs from the called germline gene at one end, perhaps through a read error. CDR3: CVSSASSGGLTGELFF. CDR3 nucleotide sequence: TGCGTCAGCAGTGCATCTAGCGGAGGTCTGACTGGGGAGCTGTTTTTT. The V and J genes are TRBV10-1 and TRBJ2-2, with TRBD2 matching 7 bases. The CDR3 has 16 amino acids. Germline CDR1 and CDR2: WNHNN and SYGVQD (reference sequence).

This clonotype occurred many times. The chain carries TRBV24-1 and TRBJ1-2, with D hard to call. The CDR3 is 12 residues long. The V gene's germline CDR1 is KGHDR and CDR2 SFDVKD. V was trimmed by 3 bases and J by 7 bases, leaving 8 bases between them. The CDR3 protein is CATSDIPGGYTF. The CDR3 DNA is TGTGCCACCAGTGATATTCCCGGTGGCTACACCTTC.

Notes on this clonotype: Just one base apart from a much larger clone, this may be a read error. The chain employs TRBV5-4 and TRBJ2-1, with TRBD2 matching 11 bases. The germline CDR1 and CDR2 sequences are SGHNT and YYREEE (reference sequence). V shed 2 bases and J 8 bases; nucleotides not matched to a gene: 9. The CDR3 has 16 residues. CDR3 bases: TGTGCCAGCAGCTTCGATAGCGGGAGGGAAGCCGATGAGCAGTTCTTC. Amino acid sequence: CASSFDSGREADEQFF.

This clonotype was seen only a few times. The CDR3 nucleotides are TGTGCCAGCCACCCCGGGGGCCTTGTGGGTTTGAATTCACCCCTCCACTTT. This sequence encodes CASHPGGLVGLNSPLHF. The chain joins TRBV6-1 to TRBJ1-6, with D possibly matching TRBD1 (6 bases). Deletions cut 8 bases from V and 7 bases from J, with 24 bases between. CDR3 size: 17 residues. The germline CDR1 and CDR2 sequences are MNHNS and SASEGT.

The chain combines TRBV5-1 with TRBJ1-1, with TRBD1 matching 9 bases. Per the germline V gene, CDR1 is SGHRS and CDR2 is YFSETQ. After removal of 3 bases from V and 5 bases from J, the junction contained 8 bases not matched to a gene. The CDR3 runs to 15 residues. Here the CDR3 reads CASSWPGQGLTEAFF. In nucleotides, the CDR3 is TGCGCCAGCAGCTGGCCGGGACAGGGTCTGACTGAAGCTTTCTTT.

In this sample, this clonotype turned up a few times. A much larger clone lies one base from this, so it may be a read error. The chain employs TRBV5-5 and TRBJ2-5; possibly TRBD1 or TRBD2 for D (5 bases each). Germline CDR1 and CDR2: SGHKS and YYEKEE (reference sequence). This CDR3 is 13 amino acids long. Trimming cost V 3 bases and J 14 bases, with 20 bases left between them. CDR3 sequence (DNA): TGTGCCAGCAGCTCTGGGGGACCGGGGCACATATACTTC. The encoded protein is CASSSGGPGHIYF.

This clonotype was seen just once. Likely a read error: the CDR3 ends without its conserved phenylalanine or tryptophan. CDR3 loop: CASSPRRGSVANVLTL. The DNA of the CDR3 is TGTGCCAGTAGTCCTAGACGAGGGTCTGTGGCCAACGTCCTGACTCTC. The genes are TRBV19 and TRBJ2-6, with D possibly matching TRBD2 (5 bases). This CDR3 region has 16 residues. The germline V gene encodes CDR1 LNHDA and CDR2 SQIVND (reference sequence).

This clonotype was seen repeatedly, ten times or more. The chain couples TRBV6-6 to TRBJ2-5; D is undetermined. Germline V gene data show CDR1 as MNHNY and CDR2 as SVGAGI (reference sequence). The CDR3 has 10 residues. The CDR3 region has the DNA TGTGCTAGCCGAGAAAAGACCCAGTACTTC. As protein: CASREKTQYF.

V is TRBV4-1 and J is TRBJ2-7; D is unclear. V was shortened by 7 bases and J by 0 bases, with 22 bases between the two germline ends. The germline gives CDR1 MGHRA, CDR2 YSYEKL. The CDR3 has 17 residues. This chain's CDR3 is CASTPQPLVDASYEQYF. CDR3 bases: TGCGCCAGCACCCCCCAGCCCTTAGTAGATGCCTCCTACGAGCAGTACTTC.

This clonotype has ten or more counts. V and J are TRBV5-1 and TRBJ2-1; tentative D call: TRBD2 (6 bases). Trimming took off 0 bases at V and 7 bases at J, with 11 bases between the two ends. CDR1 and CDR2 (germline): SGHRS, YFSETQ. CDR3 size: 14 residues. The CDR3 protein is CASSLEDYSNEQFF. The CDR3 nucleotides read TGCGCCAGCAGCTTGGAGGACTACTCAAATGAGCAGTTCTTC.